The clone carrying this T cell receptor beta chain was observed at least ten times. Its antigen remains unknown. Patients aged 18 to 65 with hyperthyroidism were newly diagnosed, with duration under 2 months. The CDR3 covers 11 residues. V lost 5 bases and J 6 bases, leaving 8 bases between the germline ends. Germline CDR1 and CDR2: DFQATT and SNEGSKA (reference sequence). TCR beta CDR3 regions were amplified from RNA transcripts. HTBI primers were used for first-round RT-PCR of the TCR CDR3. TCRdb independently ran MiXCR on the multiplex PCR reads; one entry per CDR3 protein. Found here are fewer than 900,000 distinct CDR3 sequences, about a sixth of them singletons; the top ten hold under 10%. These data are taken from a study of T cells in Graves' hyperthyroidism and ophthalmopathy. Turning to the study itself: Before treatment of any kind, peripheral blood was taken at initial diagnosis.

Study-wide results and caveats: By a 13 V-J model, ophthalmopathy was set apart from stable hyperthyroidism. Within blood appeared most thyroid clonotypes that had expanded above 0.001.

Sequenced material: blood. V is TRBV20-1 and J is TRBJ2-1, with D perhaps matching TRBD2 (6 bases). The TCR sequence derives from a man aged 18-30 years with Graves' hyperthyroidism. CDR3 sequence reads: CSAGGSNEQFF. CDR3 sequence (DNA): TGCAGTGCTGGGGGGAGCAATGAGCAGTTCTTC.